A selection of T cell receptor beta chains follows, all from one sample in a study of blood T cell repertoires in COVID-19. Data came from immunoSEQ multiplex PCR; TCRdb stores just in-frame clones and leaves some out. Found here are around 130,000 clones, roughly four fifths of them singletons; the top ten hold 10% to 11%. Sequencing input: peripheral blood. All receptors come from a human donor in a cohort sampled during active COVID-19. Each CDR3 is given with its conserved first and last residue. The order of the fields is V gene, J gene, CDR3 protein.

TRBV12-5,TRBJ2-1,CASGLEKPSGYNEQFF
TRBV5-1,TRBJ2-3,CASSRGQAGVTDTQYF
TRBV19,TRBJ1-1,CASSWGGNTEAFF
TRBV30,TRBJ1-3,CAWSAEGGFRDTIYF
TRBV11-2,TRBJ2-5,CASSLGTRGTETQYF
TRBV5-1,TRBJ2-2,CASSSGGGTGMNTGELFF
TRBV30,TRBJ2-7,CAWRPGGTGGFEQYF
TRBV7-9,TRBJ2-3,CASSPETDTQYF
TRBV4-2,TRBJ2-1,CASSPYPGQGSYNEQFF
TRBV25-1,TRBJ2-7,CASSAAGDVFEQYF
TRBV28,TRBJ1-2,CASSLIGQGGNGYTF
TRBV11-2,TRBJ1-6,CASSPQGVDSPLHF
TRBV5-1,TRBJ1-5,CASSLGTGVQPQHF
TRBV19,TRBJ1-5,CASSISLYQPQHF
TRBV7-9,TRBJ1-4,CASSLRGQTNGKLFF
TRBV6-5,TRBJ2-5,CASRTLGTGETQYF
TRBV6-6,TRBJ1-3,CASSRRLQGARGNTIYF
TRBV27,TRBJ1-6,CASSSPGQGRKGSYNSPLHF
TRBV6-1,TRBJ1-2,CASSEGQGSYGYTF
TRBV14,TRBJ2-2,CASSRGGYGELFF
TRBV27,TRBJ1-6,CASGQLGPYNSPLHF
TRBV10-3,TRBJ2-1,CAIRGSSYNEQFF
TRBV5-1,TRBJ2-2,CASSLEQGTSNTGELFF
TRBV19,TRBJ2-2,CASSLQGTQNTGELFF
TRBV3-1/TRBV3-2,TRBJ1-4,CASSQGPGEKLFF
TRBV9,TRBJ1-4,CASSGRTGPNEKLFF
TRBV5-8,TRBJ1-2,CASSLVGTAQNRHGYTF